This T cell receptor (beta chain) was found in a study of blood T cell dynamics during melanoma immunotherapy (dated by TCRdb to the early 2020s). Notes on the research overall: Patients with metastatic melanoma were treated with first-line pembrolizumab or nivolumab plus ipilimumab as standard of care in the United Kingdom. Peripheral T cell receptor repertoires of metastatic melanoma patients were profiled before and after one cycle of checkpoint inhibitor therapy to find early correlates of response. Consecutive patients formed a training cohort, and a further independent group of patients from the same centre was pooled into an external validation set.

On this clone: It lacks a known antigen. Base qualities are not provided; no much larger clone lies one nucleotide away.

Every bulk PBMC sample had a fixed 350 ng of DNA loaded. Following the manufacturer instructions, the immunoSEQ TCRb Assay kit was used to amplify TCR beta CDR3 sequences from genomic DNA. The KAPA Library Quantification Kit for Illumina platforms was used to quantify pooled libraries by qPCR. Sequencing of the pooled libraries was done on an Illumina NextSeq 500, with clustering at roughly 0.55-1.1 pM. In the paper's pipeline: Analysis of the TCR data relied on immunoSEQ ANALYZER and the R LymphoSeq package. A rearrangement efficiency score was calculated as productive divided by the sum of productive and non-productive CDR3 sequences. Clonality was measured with the Gini coefficient and diversity with the Renyi index at alpha=1, and both measures were compared pairwise between timepoints within each patient. Clonal relatedness, based on an edit distance of 3, and repertoire similarity, based on the Bhattacharyya coefficient, were both computed in LymphoSeq. To classify response, a linear discriminant analysis based on week-3 changes in clonality and diversity was built using the R MASS and caret packages. This immuneACCESS table, as held by TCRdb, lists in-frame sequences with V and J called but not all clones. Of the missing ones, under half trace to an unresolved V gene in checked studies; the others have no known cause. For V, J and clone size, that table is used; D and trimming come from the DNA. The sample has about 19,000 clones on record, roughly nine tenths of them singletons. Together, the top ten hold 7.5% to 9% of the sample.

V loses 6 bases of germline sequence and J loses 0 bases, and the interval between the two ends is 15 bases. The CDR3 contains 15 residues, cysteine and phenylalanine counted. Only the CDR3 part of the read is kept: 45 bases, read in frame from the first base. The germline V gene encodes CDR1 MDHEN and CDR2 SYDVKM. Summary of the overall study and its limitations: Whether the T cell clones behind the repertoire changes were melanoma-specific or instead reflected general immune activation was something the study could not determine. The relatively small sample size was recognized as a factor that could limit how well the results generalize. Unlike progressors, patients who went on to achieve disease control showed a bifurcated reorganization of the PBMC repertoire at W3, with either increased clonality or increased diversity.

The time point label of this sample denotes: week 3, after first cycle of checkpoint inhibitor. Blood samples were collected before treatment (T0) and at week 3 (W3), after the first cycle of checkpoint blockade. Except for a couple of patients with rapid clinical progression, response was assessed 12 weeks after the first infusion by RECIST 1.1; disease control meant complete response, partial response or stable disease. Patients with prior systemic cancer treatment, concomitant immunosuppressant therapy or synchronous other active malignancies were excluded. Bulk PBMC and plasma cell-free DNA were both sequenced for TCR beta so that circulating cells and T cell turnover could be tracked. PBMC were isolated from blood with Lymphoprep and SepMate tubes, followed by red cell lysis. DNA from PBMC and sorted T cell subsets was extracted with QIAamp DNA Blood Mini kits.

The rearranged segments are TRBV28 and TRBJ2-7; the D gene is perhaps TRBD1, on 6 matching bases. Sequenced material: blood, taken from a patient treated with checkpoint blockade. The sequence was collected from a human donor with melanoma. The bases are TGTGCCAGCAGCCGCCCGGTGGGGGCCTCCTACGAGCAGTACTTC. Its protein reads: CASSRPVGASYEQYF.